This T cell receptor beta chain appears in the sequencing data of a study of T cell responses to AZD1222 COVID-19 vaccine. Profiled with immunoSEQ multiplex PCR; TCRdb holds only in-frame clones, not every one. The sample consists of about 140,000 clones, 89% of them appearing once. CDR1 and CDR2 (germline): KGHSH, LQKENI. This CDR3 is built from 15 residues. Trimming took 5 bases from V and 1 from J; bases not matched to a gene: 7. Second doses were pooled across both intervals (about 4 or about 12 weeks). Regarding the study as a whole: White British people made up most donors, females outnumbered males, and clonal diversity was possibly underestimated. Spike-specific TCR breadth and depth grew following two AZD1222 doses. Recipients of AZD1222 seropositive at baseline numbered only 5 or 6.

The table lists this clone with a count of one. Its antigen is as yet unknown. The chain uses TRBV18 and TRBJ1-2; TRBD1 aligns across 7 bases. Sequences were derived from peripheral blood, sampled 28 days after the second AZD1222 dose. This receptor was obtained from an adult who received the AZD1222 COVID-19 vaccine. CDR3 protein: CASSYTGDLNYGYTF. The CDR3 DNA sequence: TGTGCCAGCTCATATACAGGGGACCTTAACTATGGCTACACCTTC. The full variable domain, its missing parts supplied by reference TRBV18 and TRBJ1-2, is NAGVMQNPRHLVRRRGQEARLRCSPMKGHSHVYWYRQLPEEGLKFMVYLQKENIIDESGMPKERFSAEFPKEGPSILRIQQVVRGDSAAYFCASSYTGDLNYGYTFGSGTRLTVV.